This record looks at one T cell receptor (beta chain) sequence and its context. The record originates from a study of T cells expressing NK-cell markers. Beta-chain TCR cDNA was generated via 5'RACE template switching with UMIs. TCRdb re-called the 5' RACE reads and catalogs CDR3 proteins one per entry, DNA excluded. The table for this sample gives a few hundred thousand distinct CDR3 sequences. The TCR comes from a woman aged 45 to 65 in good health. Sequencing was done on a sample of blood T cells: a sorted CD56 or NKG2C T cell subset, CD4+ or CD8+ T cells, or bulk PBMC T cells (not recorded which).

The CDR3 protein is CSAGPGLGWTQYF. The V gene is TRBV20-1, the J gene TRBJ2-5; TCRdb's D call of TRBD2 is untestable without DNA. This CDR3 has 13 residues. The germline CDR1 and CDR2 sequences are DFQATT and SNEGSKA (reference sequence).